The 6 T cell receptor beta chains below were found in one sample sequenced in a study of cytomegalovirus exposure and HLA in healthy donors. The PCR contained 60 Vbeta and 13 Jbeta primers. The repertoire was sequenced with immunoSEQ multiplex PCR; TCRdb's copy has only in-frame clones and lacks some. The sample shows some 150,000 clones, approximately 80% of them seen only once. Source material: PBMCs. All receptors come from a male donor in good health and CMV-seronegative.

The chain joins TRBV4-1 to TRBJ1-1, with a tentative D call TRBD1 (5 bases). Trimming stripped 1 base from V and 5 bases from J, with 11 bases between. In germline, CDR1 is MGHRA, CDR2 YSYEKL. The CDR3 runs to 14 residues. This chain's CDR3 is CASSQAPTETEAFF. In nucleotides, the CDR3 is TGCGCCAGCAGCCAAGCTCCGACAGAAACTGAAGCTTTCTTT.

The gene calls are TRBV5-1 and TRBJ2-2, with 7 bases lining up with TRBD1. The germline V gene has CDR1 SGHRS and CDR2 YFSETQ. V lost 1 base to trimming and J lost 4 bases; unmatched junction nucleotides: 4. The CDR3 loop spans 15 amino acids. CDR3 region: CASSLTGDPTGELFF. Written as DNA, the CDR3 is TGCGCCAGCAGCTTGACAGGGGACCCCACCGGGGAGCTGTTTTTT.

The J gene is TRBJ1-1, the V gene TRBV27, with a possible D match to TRBD1 (5 bases). Trimming shortened V by 6 bases and J by 7 bases, and 9 bases separated the two germline ends. The CDR3 extends over 11 amino acids. Per germline, CDR1 MNHEY and CDR2 SMNVEV (reference sequence). The CDR3 region has the DNA TGTGCCAGCAGGAGGCAGGGTGAAGCTTTCTTT. Translated, it gives CASRRQGEAFF.

The genes are TRBV10-3 and TRBJ2-2; 10 bases fit TRBD1. Germline CDR1 and CDR2: ENHRY and SYGVKD. The CDR3 is made up of 16 amino acids. Trimming at V came to 0 bases and at J to 7 bases, leaving 5 bases not matched to a gene. The CDR3 DNA reads TGTGCCATCAGTGAGTCCGGGACAGGGGTTGGCGGGGAGCTGTTTTTT. Its translation is CAISESGTGVGGELFF.

CDR3 in amino acids: CASSYSSVTPGTEAFF. CDR3 sequence (DNA): TGTGCCAGCAGTTACTCATCTGTGACCCCAGGGACTGAAGCTTTCTTT. The rearrangement uses TRBV6-5 and TRBJ1-1; the D gene is possibly TRBD1 (5 bases). V gave up 0 bases and J gave up 5 bases, with 16 bases separating them. The CDR3 spans 16 residues. Germline V gene sequence: CDR1 MNHEY, CDR2 SVGAGI.

This clone has a single count. The CDR3 DNA reads TGTGCCAGCGACCTTGGGGGGAGAAGAAACACCATATATTTT. It is translated as CASDLGGRRNTIYF. This chain joins TRBV2 and TRBJ1-3; D possibly corresponds to TRBD1 (5 bases). The CDR3 is made up of 14 amino acids. Germline loops: CDR1 SNHLY, CDR2 FYNNEI. V shed 8 bases and J shed 5 bases, with 16 bases lying between them. The entire variable domain, with the rest obtained from reference TRBV2 and TRBJ1-3, is as follows: EPEVTQTPSHQVTQMGQEVILRCVPISNHLYFYWYRQILGQKVEFLVSFYNNEISEKSEIFDDQFSVERPDGSNFTLKIRSTKLEDSAMYFCASDLGGRRNTIYFGEGSWLTVV.